This passage covers 21 T cell receptor beta chains from one sample sequenced in a study of shared clonotypes between healthy human individuals (dated by TCRdb to 2020 to 2021). For the CD8 naive samples, CD45RO-negative cells were positively selected for CCR7, yielding a CD45RA+CCR7+ population from which TemRA cells were excluded. Libraries came from the immunoSEQ multiplex PCR assay. TCRdb took this table from immuneACCESS and kept in-frame rearrangements with V and J called. Such tables lack part of the clones; where checked against another copy, unresolved V genes explain under half of the gap, and the rest is unexplained. The sample table lists approximately 1.9 million clones, just under 95% of them with a count of one. 1.5% to 2% of the sample belongs to the ten largest clones. Sample: naive CD8+ T cells from PBMCs. The cell subset or site label for this specimen denotes: CD45RA+CCR7+. Receptor source: a man younger than 35 in good health. Some clones in this sample may be carry-over from other donors' samples.

The chain joins TRBV28 to TRBJ1-2; 8 bases line up with TRBD1. The CDR3 spans 15 residues. After removal of 3 bases from V and 4 bases from J, the junction contained 7 bases not matched to a gene. Germline V gene data show CDR1 as MDHEN and CDR2 as SYDVKM. Here the CDR3 DNA reads TGTGCCAGCAGTTTGTACAGGGGGGAAAGCTATGGCTACACCTTC. Protein product: CASSLYRGESYGYTF.

The J gene is TRBJ2-2, the V gene TRBV4-3; D is ambiguous. V gave up 0 bases and J gave up 6 bases, with 8 bases separating them. This CDR3 is built from 14 residues. Germline V gene data show CDR1 as LGHNA and CDR2 as YSLEER. CDR3 in DNA: TGCGCCAGCAGCCAAGATTTCCTAGCCGGGGAGCTGTTTTTT. Protein: CASSQDFLAGELFF.

The chain combines TRBV7-8 with TRBJ2-1; TRBD1 aligns across 7 bases. After removal of 5 bases from V and 7 bases from J, the junction contained 8 bases not matched to a gene. The CDR3 consists of 14 residues. Germline CDR1 and CDR2: SGHVS and FQNEAQ. The DNA of the CDR3 is TGTGCCAGCAGCCCGATCCCACAGGGGAATGAGCAGTTCTTC. It is translated as CASSPIPQGNEQFF.

Comments on this clone: Other DNA sequences in the same sample also yield this CDR3. V gene TRBV4-1 combines with J gene TRBJ2-7; no firm D call. V dropped 1 base and J dropped 2 bases, with 9 bases sitting between them. Germline lookup yields CDR1 MGHRA and CDR2 YSYEKL. This CDR3 has 14 amino acids. CDR3 in amino acids: CASSQVGRPYEQYF. Here the CDR3 DNA reads TGCGCCAGCAGCCAAGTCGGGCGTCCCTACGAGCAGTACTTC.

The chain has TRBV27 and TRBJ2-1, with 8 bases fitting TRBD2. The ends lost 3 bases at V and 7 bases at J; junction bases unmatched: 5. This CDR3 spans 14 amino acids. CDR1 MNHEY and CDR2 SMNVEV come from the germline V gene (reference sequence). The CDR3 loop reads CASSFLREVNEQFF. CDR3 sequence (DNA): TGTGCCAGCAGTTTTCTGCGGGAGGTGAATGAGCAGTTCTTC.

J is TRBJ2-7 and V is TRBV7-9; no clear D. The V end lost 6 bases, the J end lost 3 bases, and 15 bases lay between the germline ends. This CDR3 has 14 residues. Germline assignment: CDR1 SEHNR and CDR2 FQNEAQ (reference sequence). The CDR3 loop reads CASRPGGSDYEQYF. CDR3 nucleotides: TGTGCCAGCAGGCCGGGTGGGTCTGACTACGAGCAGTACTTC. Supplemented by reference TRBV7-9 and TRBJ2-7, the full variable domain reads DTGVSQNPRHKITKRGQNVTFRCDPISEHNRLYWYRQTLGQGPEFLTYFQNEAQLEKSRLLSDRFSAERPKGSFSTLEIQRTEQGDSAMYLCASRPGGSDYEQYFGPGTRLTVT.

The chain has TRBV11-3 and TRBJ1-2; 7 bases align to TRBD1. The CDR3 has 13 amino acids. With V trimmed by 5 bases and J by 8 bases, 8 bases remained unmatched. Germline-derived CDR1 and CDR2 are SGHNT and YENEEA. CDR3: CASSQRQGRGYTF. The CDR3 coding sequence is TGTGCCAGCAGCCAGAGACAGGGAAGAGGCTACACCTTC.

In this sample, this clone turned up a few times. Other nucleotide sequences in the sample specify the same CDR3. The CDR3 region is CASSTPGNTEAFF. Here the CDR3 DNA reads TGTGCCAGTAGTACTCCAGGGAACACTGAAGCTTTCTTT. The genes are TRBV19 and TRBJ1-1; D uncertain. From germline, CDR1 is LNHDA and CDR2 SQIVND (reference sequence). Trimming took 4 bases from V and 1 from J, leaving 7 bases between them. CDR3 size: 13 residues.

This clone came up once. V is TRBV27 and J is TRBJ2-7; D ambiguous. V was cut by 3 bases and J by 5 bases, with 17 bases left in between. This CDR3 comprises 15 residues. Germline V CDR1 and CDR2: MNHEY, SMNVEV (reference sequence). The CDR3 is CASSLLNSPGNEQYF. The DNA for the CDR3 is TGTGCCAGCAGTTTGTTGAACTCGCCTGGGAACGAGCAGTACTTC.

V gene TRBV5-1 combines with J gene TRBJ2-2; D not certain. From germline, CDR1 is SGHRS and CDR2 YFSETQ. V was shortened by 5 bases and J by 1 base, with 6 bases between the two germline ends. The CDR3 consists of 13 residues. The CDR3 here is CASSVLNTGELFF. CDR3 coding DNA: TGCGCCAGCAGTGTCCTGAACACCGGGGAGCTGTTTTTT.

J is TRBJ2-7 and V is TRBV30; D is perhaps TRBD2 (6 bases). This CDR3 contains 13 residues. Looked up from germline, CDR1 is GTSNPN and CDR2 is SVGIG (reference sequence). Trimming removed 0 bases from V and 4 bases from J, with 10 bases in between. CDR3 protein: CAWSVYGGYEQYF. The CDR3 nucleotides are TGTGCCTGGAGTGTTTACGGGGGATACGAGCAGTACTTC.

The genes are TRBV27 and TRBJ2-7; 7 bases are shared with TRBD1. Trimming cost V 0 bases and J 3 bases; bases outside gene matches: 14. This CDR3 comprises 18 residues. From germline, CDR1 is MNHEY and CDR2 SMNVEV (reference sequence). This CDR3 reads CASSLSGTKTGTNYEQYF. CDR3 nucleotides: TGTGCCAGCAGTTTATCGGGGACGAAGACAGGGACGAACTACGAGCAGTACTTC.

This clone was counted between two and nine times. The same CDR3 also results from other DNA sequences found in this sample. The chain carries TRBV27 and TRBJ1-1; D is unresolved. The CDR3 is 11 amino acids. Germline assignment: CDR1 MNHEY and CDR2 SMNVEV (reference sequence). Trimming pared 6 bases from V and 2 bases from J, leaving 4 bases between. This chain's CDR3 is CASRSNTEAFF. CDR3 bases: TGTGCCAGCAGAAGTAACACTGAAGCTTTCTTT.

This clone has a single count. Within the sample, other DNA sequences also encode this same CDR3. CDR3 residues: CASSLIGGGPTDTQYF. The CDR3 DNA reads as TGTGCCAGCAGCTTAATTGGGGGAGGCCCCACAGATACGCAGTATTTT. This chain links TRBV7-3 with TRBJ2-3; D is perhaps TRBD2 (6 bases). Germline-derived CDR1 and CDR2 are SGHTA and FQGTGA. V dropped 1 base and J dropped 2 bases, with 13 bases sitting between them. CDR3 length: 16 residues. Looking up the rest from reference TRBV7-3 and TRBJ2-3 gives the full variable domain: GAGVSQTPSNKVTEKGKYVELRCDPISGHTALYWYRQSLGQGPEFLIYFQGTGAADDSGLPNDRFFAVRPEGSVSTLKIQRTERGDSAVYLCASSLIGGGPTDTQYFGPGTRLTVL.

V is TRBV5-1 and J is TRBJ2-7; TRBD2 matches 7 bases. This CDR3 contains 16 residues. J was trimmed by 4 bases and V by 0 bases; bases with no gene match: 10. CDR1 is SGHRS and CDR2 is YFSETQ in the germline V gene. In DNA, the CDR3 is TGCGCCAGCAGCTTGGAGGGCAGCGGGAAACAGTACGAGCAGTACTTC. Protein sequence: CASSLEGSGKQYEQYF.

The CDR3 loop is CASSARDLPNTEAFF. The CDR3 DNA follows: TGTGCCAGCAGCGCACGGGACCTACCGAACACTGAAGCTTTCTTT. This chain connects TRBV9 to TRBJ1-1, with D tentatively TRBD1 (5 bases). The germline gives CDR1 SGDLS, CDR2 YYNGEE. The V end lost 3 bases, the J end lost 1 base, and 13 bases lay between the germline ends. The CDR3 is 15 amino acids. Drawing the rest from reference TRBV9 and TRBJ1-1, the complete variable domain is DSGVTQTPKHLITATGQRVTLRCSPRSGDLSVYWYQQSLDQGLQFLIQYYNGEERAKGNILERFSAQQFPDLHSELNLSSLELGDSALYFCASSARDLPNTEAFFGQGTRLTVV.

The J gene is TRBJ1-1, the V gene TRBV7-3; D gene uncertain. Germline V gene data show CDR1 as SGHTA and CDR2 as FQGTGA. V lost 6 bases to trimming and J lost 5 bases, with 7 bases between them. The CDR3 extends over 11 amino acids. The CDR3 spells CASSPGTEAFF. Here the CDR3 DNA reads TGTGCCAGCAGTCCGGGGACTGAAGCTTTCTTT.

The chain employs TRBV4-3 and TRBJ2-7, with 7 bases matching TRBD1. The V and J ends lost 1 base and 0 bases, in that order; junction bases with no gene match: 6. Germline V gene lookup returns CDR1 LGHNA and CDR2 YSLEER. The CDR3 totals 16 residues. CDR3 nucleotides: TGCGCCAGCAGCCAAGGGGTAGGGGACAGCTCCTACGAGCAGTACTTC. Translated: CASSQGVGDSSYEQYF.

This clone was observed once. The chain is built from TRBV5-6 and TRBJ2-1; a possible D gene is TRBD2 (5 bases). V shed 4 bases and J shed 8 bases, with 13 bases lying between them. Germline assignment: CDR1 SGHDT and CDR2 YYEEEE. The CDR3 spans 13 residues. This CDR3 is CASSPPRTDEQFF. CDR3 bases: TGTGCCAGCAGCCCACCTCGGACTGATGAGCAGTTCTTC.

The chain carries TRBV27 and TRBJ1-2; possibly TRBD1 for D (5 bases). V was pared by 3 bases and J by 8 bases, with 16 bases between. The CDR3 extends over 14 amino acids. Germline V gene data show CDR1 as MNHEY and CDR2 as SMNVEV (reference sequence). The CDR3 is CASSFAGGGGGYTF. The CDR3 DNA sequence: TGTGCCAGCAGTTTCGCGGGGGGGGGAGGCGGCTACACCTTC.

This clone came up once. Other DNA sequences in this sample translate to the same CDR3. The chain carries TRBV27 and TRBJ2-1; TRBD2 matches at 10 bases. The CDR3 has 15 residues. With 5 bases clipped from V and 4 bases from J, the junction kept 5 bases outside the gene matches. Germline V gene sequence: CDR1 MNHEY, CDR2 SMNVEV (reference sequence). CDR3: CASSPTSGPYNEQFF. The CDR3 DNA follows: TGTGCCAGCAGTCCGACTAGCGGGCCTTACAATGAGCAGTTCTTC.